This T cell receptor beta chain was documented in a study of PD-1 blockade in classical Hodgkin lymphoma. Background on the study: Patients in the cohort were put on intravenous nivolumab, 3 mg/kg every 2 weeks.

General study results and limits: Patients who began taking nivolumab under 1 year after ASCT were left out. Researchers reported that CD4+ TCR diversity, though not CD8+, rose significantly by C4D1. Newly diagnosed patients and complete responders had comparable diversity at baseline.

The method was immunoSEQ multiplex PCR; TCRdb's version includes in-frame clones alone and lacks a portion of them. The table includes about 86,000 clones, about 88% detected once. Germline values: CDR1 SEHNR, CDR2 FQNEAQ (reference sequence). CDR3 length: 13 amino acids. V lost 0 bases, J lost 8 bases, and 8 bases lay in between. Turning to this clone: Its cognate antigen is unknown.

Patients all relapsed after autologous stem cell transplantation, and there was variation in brentuximab vedotin exposure. The chain recombines TRBV7-9 with TRBJ2-1; unclear D gene. The sample was peripheral blood mononuclear cells (PBMCs), taken before the second cycle of nivolumab. The sequence came from a human donor with classical Hodgkin lymphoma. This chain's CDR3 is CASSLASWDEQFF. In DNA form, the CDR3 reads TGTGCCAGCAGCTTAGCGAGCTGGGATGAGCAGTTCTTC.